This is a list of T cell receptor beta chains from one sample in a study of cytotoxic CD8 clonotypes in ibrutinib-treated CLL. Assay used: immunoSEQ multiplex PCR; TCRdb lists only in-frame clones, some missing. The sample lists 76,000 or so clones, roughly 83% seen once, with 35% to 45% in the top ten. Here the sequenced sample was PBMCs, taken after 24 months of ibrutinib treatment. Receptors were obtained from a human donor with chronic lymphocytic leukemia. CDR3s include the opening cysteine and the closing phenylalanine or tryptophan. The order of the fields is clone size, V gene, J gene, D gene, CDR3 DNA, CDR3 protein. The D gene is left open where the match is weak. Clone sizes are given selectively: once, few, many, or a class where the clone is expanded.

clone_size: -; v_call: TRBV30; j_call: TRBJ1-5; d_call: -; cdr3_nt: TGTGCCTGGAGTGTAGGAGGTCAGCCCCAGCATTTT; cdr3_aa: CAWSVGGQPQHF
clone_size: -; v_call: TRBV28; j_call: TRBJ2-7; d_call: TRBD2; cdr3_nt: TGTGCCAGCAGTCCCCCACTAGCGTCATACGAGCAGTACTTC; cdr3_aa: CASSPPLASYEQYF
clone_size: many; v_call: TRBV2; j_call: TRBJ1-5; d_call: -; cdr3_nt: TGTGCCAGCAGTAGGGAGGGGCAGGGTCAGCCCCAGCATTTT; cdr3_aa: CASSREGQGQPQHF
clone_size: -; v_call: TRBV19; j_call: TRBJ2-1; d_call: TRBD2; cdr3_nt: TGTGCCAGTAGTATGGGATTGCGGGAGGGATACAATGAGCAGTTCTTC; cdr3_aa: CASSMGLREGYNEQFF
clone_size: -; v_call: TRBV6-5; j_call: TRBJ2-7; d_call: -; cdr3_nt: TGTGCCAGCAGTTATGGCGGGTCAGCCAACGAGCAGTACTTC; cdr3_aa: CASSYGGSANEQYF
clone_size: -; v_call: TRBV4-1; j_call: TRBJ2-4; d_call: TRBD2; cdr3_nt: TGCGCCAGCAGGCGGGAGGTAGCGGGAGGGCCAGCCAAAAACATTCAGTACTTC; cdr3_aa: CASRREVAGGPAKNIQYF
clone_size: -; v_call: TRBV5-6; j_call: TRBJ2-1; d_call: -; cdr3_nt: TGTGCCAGCAGCTTGGCCGGGGTTGGGAATGAGCAGTTCTTC; cdr3_aa: CASSLAGVGNEQFF
clone_size: once; v_call: TRBV12-2; j_call: TRBJ1-5; d_call: -; cdr3_nt: TGTGCAAGTCGCCATGTGGGGCTCAATCAGCCCCAGCATTTT; cdr3_aa: CASRHVGLNQPQHF
clone_size: few; v_call: TRBV4-2; j_call: TRBJ1-3; d_call: -; cdr3_nt: TGTGCCAGCAGCCAAGAAGGAGGAGGAAACACCATATATTTT; cdr3_aa: CASSQEGGGNTIYF
clone_size: -; v_call: TRBV7-9; j_call: TRBJ2-2; d_call: -; cdr3_nt: TGTGCCAGCAGCTTACAACAGGAGAACACCGGGGAGCTGTTTTTT; cdr3_aa: CASSLQQENTGELFF
clone_size: few; v_call: TRBV7-9; j_call: TRBJ1-1; d_call: TRBD1; cdr3_nt: TGTGCCAGCCATAGACAGGGTGGTGAAGCTTTCTTT; cdr3_aa: CASHRQGGEAFF
clone_size: -; v_call: TRBV4-3; j_call: TRBJ2-3; d_call: TRBD2; cdr3_nt: TGCGCCAGCAGCCAAGCATTTGCGGGAGGGGTTTTAGATACGCAGTATTTT; cdr3_aa: CASSQAFAGGVLDTQYF
clone_size: -; v_call: TRBV11-3; j_call: TRBJ2-1; d_call: -; cdr3_nt: TGTGCCAGCAGCCCAGGGGGGCCCTCCTACAATGAGCAGTTCTTC; cdr3_aa: CASSPGGPSYNEQFF
clone_size: -; v_call: TRBV27; j_call: TRBJ2-2; d_call: -; cdr3_nt: TGTGCCAGCAGTTCAGGACGGTCGAACACCGGGGAGCTGTTTTTT; cdr3_aa: CASSSGRSNTGELFF
clone_size: once; v_call: TRBV7-2; j_call: TRBJ1-1; d_call: -; cdr3_nt: TGTGCCAGCAGCTTAGCGCACAGTATGGCTGAAGCTTTCTTT; cdr3_aa: CASSLAHSMAEAFF
clone_size: -; v_call: TRBV30; j_call: TRBJ1-5; d_call: -; cdr3_nt: TGTGCCTGGAGTTCGGGGGAGGGTGGAAATCAGCCCCAGCATTTT; cdr3_aa: CAWSSGEGGNQPQHF
clone_size: -; v_call: TRBV28; j_call: TRBJ2-7; d_call: -; cdr3_nt: TGTGCCAGCAACCCGCTCGCACGTCGGTCCTACGAGCAGTACTTC; cdr3_aa: CASNPLARRSYEQYF
clone_size: -; v_call: TRBV19; j_call: TRBJ2-3; d_call: TRBD1; cdr3_nt: TGTGCCAGTAGTATAAGCGACAGGGTCCCAGATACGCAGTATTTT; cdr3_aa: CASSISDRVPDTQYF
clone_size: -; v_call: TRBV18; j_call: TRBJ2-1; d_call: -; cdr3_nt: TGTGCCAGCTCACCCAACTCCTACAATGAGCAGTTCTTC; cdr3_aa: CASSPNSYNEQFF
clone_size: -; v_call: TRBV9; j_call: TRBJ2-2; d_call: -; cdr3_nt: TGTGCCAGCAGCGGACACAGGGACTCGACCGGGGAGCTGTTTTTT; cdr3_aa: CASSGHRDSTGELFF
clone_size: -; v_call: TRBV7-3; j_call: TRBJ2-3; d_call: -; cdr3_nt: TGTGCCAGCAGCTTAGATTACAGCACAGATACGCAGTATTTT; cdr3_aa: CASSLDYSTDTQYF
clone_size: -; v_call: TRBV11-2; j_call: TRBJ1-4; d_call: -; cdr3_nt: TGTGCCAGCAGCCCCCGGACCTATGAAAAACTGTTTTTT; cdr3_aa: CASSPRTYEKLFF
clone_size: -; v_call: TRBV27; j_call: TRBJ2-7; d_call: TRBD1; cdr3_nt: TGTGCCAGCAGCCCACCCTGGGGGGGGACAGGGGTGATTTACGAGCAGTACTTC; cdr3_aa: CASSPPWGGTGVIYEQYF
clone_size: once; v_call: TRBV18; j_call: TRBJ2-1; d_call: TRBD2; cdr3_nt: TGTGCCAGCTCACCACCTGGTCTAGCGGATGAGCAGTTCTTC; cdr3_aa: CASSPPGLADEQFF
clone_size: -; v_call: TRBV15; j_call: TRBJ1-1; d_call: -; cdr3_nt: TGTGCCACCAGCAGACCCCTCCAGAACACTGAAGCTTTCTTT; cdr3_aa: CATSRPLQNTEAFF
clone_size: -; v_call: TRBV5-1; j_call: TRBJ2-2; d_call: -; cdr3_nt: TGCGCCAGCTACCGGGCGGAAACGAACACCGGGGAGCTGTTTTTT; cdr3_aa: CASYRAETNTGELFF
clone_size: once; v_call: TRBV5-8; j_call: TRBJ2-2; d_call: TRBD1; cdr3_nt: TGTGCCAGCAGCTCTCCGGGACAGGGTCCGACCGGGGAGCTGTTTTTT; cdr3_aa: CASSSPGQGPTGELFF
clone_size: -; v_call: TRBV21-1; j_call: TRBJ2-7; d_call: -; cdr3_nt: TGTGCCAGCAGCCACCCGGCTGCTAGCGGGAGGGCCTACGAGCAGTACTTC; cdr3_aa: CASSHPAASGRAYEQYF
clone_size: once; v_call: TRBV19; j_call: TRBJ1-5; d_call: TRBD1; cdr3_nt: TGTGCCAGTAGTATCCGGACAGGGGGGAATCAGCCCCAGCATTTT; cdr3_aa: CASSIRTGGNQPQHF
clone_size: -; v_call: TRBV2; j_call: TRBJ2-7; d_call: -; cdr3_nt: TGTGCCAGCAGTGAGGTGTACGAGCAGTACTTC; cdr3_aa: CASSEVYEQYF
clone_size: -; v_call: TRBV23-1; j_call: TRBJ1-1; d_call: TRBD1; cdr3_nt: TGCGCCAGCAGTCAATCGAGGGACAGGGAATGCACTGAAGCTTTCTTT; cdr3_aa: CASSQSRDRECTEAFF
clone_size: -; v_call: TRBV27; j_call: TRBJ2-2; d_call: -; cdr3_nt: TGTGCCAGCAGTAGAGGCCAGGGCCTCACCGGGGAGCTGTTTTTT; cdr3_aa: CASSRGQGLTGELFF
clone_size: -; v_call: TRBV18; j_call: TRBJ2-7; d_call: -; cdr3_nt: TGTGCCAGCTCGCGACAGGTTTACGAGCAGTACTTC; cdr3_aa: CASSRQVYEQYF
clone_size: -; v_call: TRBV11-3; j_call: TRBJ2-1; d_call: -; cdr3_nt: TGTGCCAGCAGCTTCGCAGGCCCCCAAGCTCAGTTCTTC; cdr3_aa: CASSFAGPQAQFF
clone_size: -; v_call: TRBV4-1; j_call: TRBJ1-1; d_call: -; cdr3_nt: TGCGCCAGCAGCCAAACGGCCGGGCCCCCCGGGGCTGAAGCTTTCTTT; cdr3_aa: CASSQTAGPPGAEAFF
clone_size: -; v_call: TRBV7-3; j_call: TRBJ2-5; d_call: TRBD2; cdr3_nt: TGTGCCAGCAGCCACGGTGGAAATAGCGGGAGGGGAGAGACCCAGTACTTC; cdr3_aa: CASSHGGNSGRGETQYF
clone_size: -; v_call: TRBV5-1; j_call: TRBJ2-5; d_call: -; cdr3_nt: TGCGCCAGCAGCACCGCAACAGGGCCCCCGGGGACCCAGTACTTC; cdr3_aa: CASSTATGPPGTQYF
clone_size: -; v_call: TRBV7-3; j_call: TRBJ2-1; d_call: TRBD1; cdr3_nt: TGTGCCAGCGGCGGGACAGGGTCATACAATGAGCAGTTCTTC; cdr3_aa: CASGGTGSYNEQFF
clone_size: -; v_call: TRBV13; j_call: TRBJ1-4; d_call: -; cdr3_nt: TGTGCCAGCTCCTGGGGTGGAAATGAAAAACTGTTTTTT; cdr3_aa: CASSWGGNEKLFF
clone_size: -; v_call: TRBV5-6; j_call: TRBJ1-1; d_call: -; cdr3_nt: TGTGCCAGCAGCACCGAGACGGATGCGAACACTGAAGCTTTCTTT; cdr3_aa: CASSTETDANTEAFF
clone_size: -; v_call: TRBV28; j_call: TRBJ2-3; d_call: -; cdr3_nt: TGTGCCAGCACCCAAAGAGCCCTAAACACAGATACGCAGTATTTT; cdr3_aa: CASTQRALNTDTQYF
clone_size: -; v_call: TRBV30; j_call: TRBJ1-1; d_call: -; cdr3_nt: TGTGCCTGGAGTCGGGGGACTGAAGCTTTCTTT; cdr3_aa: CAWSRGTEAFF
clone_size: -; v_call: TRBV5-1; j_call: TRBJ2-5; d_call: TRBD2; cdr3_nt: TGCGCCAGCAGCTTGGGCTCGACTAGCGGGAAAGAGACCCAGTACTTC; cdr3_aa: CASSLGSTSGKETQYF
clone_size: -; v_call: TRBV9; j_call: TRBJ1-4; d_call: -; cdr3_nt: TGTGCCAGCAGCCCAAGACAACAAACTAATGAAAAACTGTTTTTT; cdr3_aa: CASSPRQQTNEKLFF
clone_size: -; v_call: TRBV18; j_call: TRBJ1-3; d_call: -; cdr3_nt: TGTGCCAGCTCACCCCTGAGCAGGCACTCTGGAAACACCATATATTTT; cdr3_aa: CASSPLSRHSGNTIYF
clone_size: few; v_call: TRBV5-1; j_call: TRBJ2-3; d_call: TRBD2; cdr3_nt: TGCGCCAGCAGCTTGGTTTTAGCGGGAGGGGATACGCAGTATTTT; cdr3_aa: CASSLVLAGGDTQYF
clone_size: -; v_call: TRBV19; j_call: TRBJ1-2; d_call: TRBD1; cdr3_nt: TGTGCCAGTAGTACCGACAGGGGTAGCTATGGCTACACCTTC; cdr3_aa: CASSTDRGSYGYTF
clone_size: -; v_call: TRBV7-9; j_call: TRBJ2-2; d_call: TRBD1; cdr3_nt: TGTGCCAGCAGCCAAAAAGATCAGGGGGCGTACACCGGGGAGCTGTTTTTT; cdr3_aa: CASSQKDQGAYTGELFF
clone_size: -; v_call: TRBV18; j_call: TRBJ2-7; d_call: -; cdr3_nt: TGTGCCAGCTCCCAGGGGGGCCAGGGAGGGGAGCAGTACTTC; cdr3_aa: CASSQGGQGGEQYF
clone_size: -; v_call: TRBV7-3; j_call: TRBJ2-3; d_call: TRBD2; cdr3_nt: TGTGCCAGCAGCCCCAGCGGTCTAGCGGGAGTGAGAGATACGCAGTATTTT; cdr3_aa: CASSPSGLAGVRDTQYF
clone_size: few; v_call: TRBV18; j_call: TRBJ1-3; d_call: -; cdr3_nt: TGTGCCAGCTCACAATACAGGGATTCTGGAAACACCATATATTTT; cdr3_aa: CASSQYRDSGNTIYF